This T cell receptor beta chain was captured by sequencing in a study of graft-versus-host responses after intestinal transplantation. Study background: The recipients all started with anti-thymocyte globulin induction and then took tacrolimus and steroids for around three years.

CDR1 is LNHDA and CDR2 is SQIVND in the germline V gene (reference sequence). The CDR3 covers 13 residues. The V segment lost 4 bases and the J segment 3 bases; nucleotides outside the gene matches: 1. Some clones are missing from TCRdb's copy, which holds only in-frame ones; the method was immunoSEQ multiplex PCR. In the table there are 30,000 to 45,000 clones, roughly 92% of which are singletons. With regard to this clone: No antigen is known for it.

Study results and caveats: Recipient marrow harbored GvH clones, some of which surfaced first in ileum or blood.

This chain links TRBV19 with TRBJ2-7; 9 bases are shared with TRBD2. This TCR came from a human donor who was the organ donor for an intestinal transplant. The specimen was unstimulated CD8+ T cells sorted from spleen or lymph node cells, collected before transplant. The CDR3 DNA follows: TGTGCCAGTAGTAGCGGGAGGGGCTACGAGCAGTACTTC. It is translated as CASSSGRGYEQYF. The entire variable domain, with the rest obtained from reference TRBV19 and TRBJ2-7, is as follows: DGGITQSPKYLFRKEGQNVTLSCEQNLNHDAMYWYRQDPGQGLRLIYYSQIVNDFQKGDIAEGYSVSREKKESFPLTVTSAQKNPTAFYLCASSSGRGYEQYFGPGTRLTVT.